These T cell receptor beta chains were read from a single sample in a study of human T cells and chemical hapten exposure. TCRdb re-called the RACE reads through MiXCR, storing one row per CDR3 protein. The table includes roughly 53,000 distinct CDR3 sequences, 9.9% detected once. Sequences were derived from whole blood, sampled in connection with sensitization to the hapten diphenylcyclopropenone (DPC). The receptors originated from a middle-aged woman with alopecia areata. Some clones in this sample may be carry-over from other donors' samples. Each CDR3 is given with its conserved first and last residue. The order of the fields is CDR3 DNA, CDR3 protein, V gene, D gene, clone size, J gene. The D gene is left open where the match is weak. Only part of the rows carry a size: once, few, many, or a class if the clone is expanded.

CDR3 DNA: TGCAGTGCTCCGACTAGCGGGGTTGTTGATACGCAGTATTTT; CDR3 protein: CSAPTSGVVDTQYF; V gene: TRBV20-1; D gene: TRBD2; clone size: -; J gene: TRBJ2-3
CDR3 DNA: TGTGCCAGCAGCAGGGACCCGAACACCGGGGAGCTGTTTTTT; CDR3 protein: CASSRDPNTGELFF; V gene: TRBV9; D gene: -; clone size: -; J gene: TRBJ2-2
CDR3 DNA: TGCGCCAGCAGCTCGGACGGTAACACTGAAGCTTTCTTT; CDR3 protein: CASSSDGNTEAFF; V gene: TRBV5-1; D gene: -; clone size: few; J gene: TRBJ1-1
CDR3 DNA: TGTGCCAGCAGTGAAACGGGGGCCGAGGCTCAGTACTTC; CDR3 protein: CASSETGAEAQYF; V gene: TRBV6-1; D gene: -; clone size: many; J gene: TRBJ2-7
CDR3 DNA: TGCGCCAGCAGCTCTCTAGCGGGGGGGCGCGGTACGCAGTATTTT; CDR3 protein: CASSSLAGGRGTQYF; V gene: TRBV5-1; D gene: TRBD2; clone size: few; J gene: TRBJ2-3
CDR3 DNA: TGTGCCAGCAGCTCGCGCCCCTGGGGCTACACCTTC; CDR3 protein: CASSSRPWGYTF; V gene: TRBV12-3/TRBV12-4; D gene: -; clone size: many; J gene: TRBJ1-2
CDR3 DNA: TGTGCCAGCAGACACGTCCTGGACAGGCAAGAGACCCAGTACTTC; CDR3 protein: CASRHVLDRQETQYF; V gene: TRBV6-2/TRBV6-3; D gene: TRBD1; clone size: -; J gene: TRBJ2-5
CDR3 DNA: TGCGCCAGCAGCCCAGGACAGGGGGCGCGTCGAACTGAAGCTTTCTTT; CDR3 protein: CASSPGQGARRTEAFF; V gene: TRBV5-1; D gene: TRBD1; clone size: few; J gene: TRBJ1-1
CDR3 DNA: TGTGCCAGCAGTTTAGCTTACGGGACGAGGGATACGCAGTATTTT; CDR3 protein: CASSLAYGTRDTQYF; V gene: TRBV12-3/TRBV12-4; D gene: -; clone size: medium-sized; J gene: TRBJ2-3
CDR3 DNA: TGTGCCAGCGGGCCCCGTTCGGTCACAGATACGCAGTATTTT; CDR3 protein: CASGPRSVTDTQYF; V gene: TRBV7-9; D gene: -; clone size: few; J gene: TRBJ2-3
CDR3 DNA: TGCAGCGCCCGCGGACAGGGGGGGGGCGAGCAGTACTTC; CDR3 protein: CSARGQGGGEQYF; V gene: TRBV29-1; D gene: TRBD1; clone size: -; J gene: TRBJ2-7
CDR3 DNA: TGTGCCAGCAGCTTAGCCCCCCCGGACAGGCACCAAGAGACCCAGTACTTC; CDR3 protein: CASSLAPPDRHQETQYF; V gene: TRBV7-8; D gene: TRBD1; clone size: few; J gene: TRBJ2-5
CDR3 DNA: TGTGCCAGCAGCTTGCCCTCAGCGGGCCCCACCAGGACCCAGTACTTC; CDR3 protein: CASSLPSAGPTRTQYF; V gene: TRBV5-6; D gene: -; clone size: -; J gene: TRBJ2-5
CDR3 DNA: TGTGCCAGCAGCTTGGTGAATCAGCCCCAGCATTTT; CDR3 protein: CASSLVNQPQHF; V gene: TRBV5-6; D gene: -; clone size: few; J gene: TRBJ1-5
CDR3 DNA: TGCAGCGTTGAAGTCAGTTACAATCAGCCCCAGCATTTT; CDR3 protein: CSVEVSYNQPQHF; V gene: TRBV29-1; D gene: -; clone size: -; J gene: TRBJ1-5
CDR3 DNA: TGCAGTGTAAAAGGGACTAGACCCTACGAGCAGTACTTC; CDR3 protein: CSVKGTRPYEQYF; V gene: TRBV20-1; D gene: TRBD2; clone size: few; J gene: TRBJ2-7
CDR3 DNA: TGCGCCAGCTTTGGAGTAGCGGGGGGTCCCACCTACAATGAGCAGTTCTTC; CDR3 protein: CASFGVAGGPTYNEQFF; V gene: TRBV10-2; D gene: TRBD2; clone size: many; J gene: TRBJ2-1
CDR3 DNA: TGCAGTGCTCCGATCCGGGACAGGGCCTACGAGCAGTACTTC; CDR3 protein: CSAPIRDRAYEQYF; V gene: TRBV20-1; D gene: TRBD1; clone size: -; J gene: TRBJ2-7
CDR3 DNA: TGTGCCAGCAGCCCCCGCCTATTAGCGGGACCCGACTACAATGAGCAGTTCTTC; CDR3 protein: CASSPRLLAGPDYNEQFF; V gene: TRBV11-1; D gene: TRBD2; clone size: -; J gene: TRBJ2-1
CDR3 DNA: TGTGCCAGCAGTTTGTCCTACGAGCAGTACTTC; CDR3 protein: CASSLSYEQYF; V gene: TRBV7-9; D gene: -; clone size: many; J gene: TRBJ2-7
CDR3 DNA: TGCAGCGTTGCGGGGGCTGGTGGCACTGAAGCTTTCTTT; CDR3 protein: CSVAGAGGTEAFF; V gene: TRBV29-1; D gene: -; clone size: -; J gene: TRBJ1-1
CDR3 DNA: TGTGCCAGCAGTTTACCCGGGATCCCAGGGGCCCAGTACTTC; CDR3 protein: CASSLPGIPGAQYF; V gene: TRBV12-3/TRBV12-4; D gene: -; clone size: many; J gene: TRBJ2-5
CDR3 DNA: TGCGCCAGCAGCTTGGAGGGAAACGAGCAGTACTTC; CDR3 protein: CASSLEGNEQYF; V gene: TRBV5-1; D gene: -; clone size: -; J gene: TRBJ2-7
CDR3 DNA: TGTGCCAGCAGTCACCGGACAGAGAGCTACGAGCAGTACTTC; CDR3 protein: CASSHRTESYEQYF; V gene: TRBV9; D gene: -; clone size: -; J gene: TRBJ2-7
CDR3 DNA: TGTGCCAGCAGCCCGGGGACACACTACGAGCAGTACTTC; CDR3 protein: CASSPGTHYEQYF; V gene: TRBV7-9; D gene: -; clone size: few; J gene: TRBJ2-7
CDR3 DNA: TGTGCCAGCAGCAAGATATGGGAGGCTAGCGGGGTTGAAGGAGATACGCAGTATTTT; CDR3 protein: CASSKIWEASGVEGDTQYF; V gene: TRBV7-6; D gene: TRBD2; clone size: -; J gene: TRBJ2-3
CDR3 DNA: TGTGCCAGCAGCTTAGATCCGCGGGATGAGCAGTTCTTC; CDR3 protein: CASSLDPRDEQFF; V gene: TRBV11-2; D gene: -; clone size: few; J gene: TRBJ2-1
CDR3 DNA: TGTGCCAGCAGCTTAGGGGTCGGATTAAGCTCTGGAAACACCATATATTTT; CDR3 protein: CASSLGVGLSSGNTIYF; V gene: TRBV7-8; D gene: -; clone size: few; J gene: TRBJ1-3
CDR3 DNA: TGTGCCAGCAGCTTATCTCCAGGGGGCGCAAGCGGGGAGCTGTTTTTT; CDR3 protein: CASSLSPGGASGELFF; V gene: TRBV7-3; D gene: TRBD1; clone size: -; J gene: TRBJ2-2
CDR3 DNA: TGTGCCAGCACTGGGAGGGATAGAAACTATGGCTACACCTTC; CDR3 protein: CASTGRDRNYGYTF; V gene: TRBV11-2; D gene: -; clone size: few; J gene: TRBJ1-2
CDR3 DNA: TGTGCTAGTGGTTTGAGGACGGAGGGTACTGAAGCTTTCTTT; CDR3 protein: CASGLRTEGTEAFF; V gene: TRBV12-5; D gene: -; clone size: -; J gene: TRBJ1-1
CDR3 DNA: TGTGCCAGCAGTTACAGGGAGAGGACCAAAAACATTCAGTACTTC; CDR3 protein: CASSYRERTKNIQYF; V gene: TRBV6-2/TRBV6-3; D gene: -; clone size: many; J gene: TRBJ2-4
CDR3 DNA: TGTGCCAGCAGTGAGTTCTACAGGGAAAGCAATCAGCCCCAGCATTTT; CDR3 protein: CASSEFYRESNQPQHF; V gene: TRBV2; D gene: -; clone size: -; J gene: TRBJ1-5
CDR3 DNA: TGTGCCAGCAGTTACGGGACTAGCGGGGTAGATGAGCAGTTCTTC; CDR3 protein: CASSYGTSGVDEQFF; V gene: TRBV6-2/TRBV6-3; D gene: TRBD2; clone size: -; J gene: TRBJ2-1